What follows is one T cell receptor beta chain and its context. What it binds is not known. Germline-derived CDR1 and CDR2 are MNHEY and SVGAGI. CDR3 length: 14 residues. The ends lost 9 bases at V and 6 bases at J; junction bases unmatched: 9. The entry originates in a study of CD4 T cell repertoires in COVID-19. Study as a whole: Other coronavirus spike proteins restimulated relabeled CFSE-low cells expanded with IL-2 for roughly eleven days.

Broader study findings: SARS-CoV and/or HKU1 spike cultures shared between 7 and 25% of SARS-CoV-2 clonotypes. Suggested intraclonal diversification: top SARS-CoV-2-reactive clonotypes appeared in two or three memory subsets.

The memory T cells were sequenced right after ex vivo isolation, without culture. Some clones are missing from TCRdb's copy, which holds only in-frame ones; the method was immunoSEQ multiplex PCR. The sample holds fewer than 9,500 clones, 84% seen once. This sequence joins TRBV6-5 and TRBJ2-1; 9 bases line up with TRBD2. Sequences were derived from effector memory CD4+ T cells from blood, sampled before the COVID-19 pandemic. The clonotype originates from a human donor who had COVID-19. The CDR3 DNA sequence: TGTGCCAGTCGGCCGGGTAGCGGGGGCAATGAGCAGTTCTTC. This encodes CASRPGSGGNEQFF.